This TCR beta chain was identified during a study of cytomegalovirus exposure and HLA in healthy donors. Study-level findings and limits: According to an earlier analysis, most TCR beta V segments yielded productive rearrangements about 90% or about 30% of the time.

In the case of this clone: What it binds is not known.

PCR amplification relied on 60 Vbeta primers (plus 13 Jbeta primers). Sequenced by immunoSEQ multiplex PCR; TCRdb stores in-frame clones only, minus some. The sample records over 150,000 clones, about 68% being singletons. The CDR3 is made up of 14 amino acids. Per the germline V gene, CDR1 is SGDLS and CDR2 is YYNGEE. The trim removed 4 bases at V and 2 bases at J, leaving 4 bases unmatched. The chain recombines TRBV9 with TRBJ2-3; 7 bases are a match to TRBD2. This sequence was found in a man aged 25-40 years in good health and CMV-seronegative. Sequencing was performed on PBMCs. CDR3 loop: CASSPRGTTDTQYF. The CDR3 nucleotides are TGTGCCAGCAGCCCGCGGGGGACCACAGATACGCAGTATTTT.